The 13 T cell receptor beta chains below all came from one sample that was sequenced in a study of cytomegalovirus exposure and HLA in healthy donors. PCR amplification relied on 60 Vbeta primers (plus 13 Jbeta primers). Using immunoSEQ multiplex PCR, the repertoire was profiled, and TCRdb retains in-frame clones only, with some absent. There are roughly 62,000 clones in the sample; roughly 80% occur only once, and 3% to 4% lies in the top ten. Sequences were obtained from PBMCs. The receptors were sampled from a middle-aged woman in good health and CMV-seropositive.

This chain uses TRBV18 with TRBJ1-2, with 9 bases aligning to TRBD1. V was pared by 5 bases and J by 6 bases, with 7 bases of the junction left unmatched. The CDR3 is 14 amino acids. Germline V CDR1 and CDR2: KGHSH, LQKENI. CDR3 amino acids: CASSAGTGNHGYTF. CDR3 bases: TGTGCCAGCTCAGCCGGGACAGGGAATCATGGCTACACCTTC.

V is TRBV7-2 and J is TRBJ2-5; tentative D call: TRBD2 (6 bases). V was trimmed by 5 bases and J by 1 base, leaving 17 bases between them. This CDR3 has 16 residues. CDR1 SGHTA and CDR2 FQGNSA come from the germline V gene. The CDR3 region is CASSKGGGTSQETQYF. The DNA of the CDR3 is TGTGCCAGCAGCAAGGGTGGCGGGACCTCCCAAGAGACCCAGTACTTC.

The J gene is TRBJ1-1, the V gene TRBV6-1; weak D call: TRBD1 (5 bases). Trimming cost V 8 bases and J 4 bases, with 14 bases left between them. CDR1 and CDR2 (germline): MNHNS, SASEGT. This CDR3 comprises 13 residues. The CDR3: CASGRGLVTEAFF. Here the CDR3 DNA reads TGTGCCAGCGGGAGGGGCCTCGTCACTGAAGCTTTCTTT.

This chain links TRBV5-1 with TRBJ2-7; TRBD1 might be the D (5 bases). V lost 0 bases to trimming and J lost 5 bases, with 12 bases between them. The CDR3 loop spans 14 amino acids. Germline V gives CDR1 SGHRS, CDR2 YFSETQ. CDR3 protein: CASSLVGKGDEQYF. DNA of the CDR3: TGCGCCAGCAGCTTGGTGGGGAAAGGGGACGAGCAGTACTTC.

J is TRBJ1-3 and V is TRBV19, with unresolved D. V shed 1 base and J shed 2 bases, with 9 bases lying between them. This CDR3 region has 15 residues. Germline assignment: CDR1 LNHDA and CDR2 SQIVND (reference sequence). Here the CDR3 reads CASSIADKPGNTIYF. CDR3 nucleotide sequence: TGTGCCAGTAGTATAGCTGACAAGCCTGGAAACACCATATATTTT.

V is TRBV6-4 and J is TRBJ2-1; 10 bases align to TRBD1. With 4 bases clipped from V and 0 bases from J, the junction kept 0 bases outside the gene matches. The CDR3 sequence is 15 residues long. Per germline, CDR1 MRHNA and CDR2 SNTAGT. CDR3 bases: TGTGCCAGCAGTGGGACAGGGGGCTCCTACAATGAGCAGTTCTTC. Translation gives CASSGTGGSYNEQFF.

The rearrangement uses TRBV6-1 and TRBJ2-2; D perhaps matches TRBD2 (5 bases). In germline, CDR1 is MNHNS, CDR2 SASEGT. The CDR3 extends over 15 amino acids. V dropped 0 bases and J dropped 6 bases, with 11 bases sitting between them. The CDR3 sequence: CASSEAQVGAGELFF. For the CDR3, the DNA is TGTGCCAGCAGTGAAGCGCAGGTGGGAGCCGGGGAGCTGTTTTTT.

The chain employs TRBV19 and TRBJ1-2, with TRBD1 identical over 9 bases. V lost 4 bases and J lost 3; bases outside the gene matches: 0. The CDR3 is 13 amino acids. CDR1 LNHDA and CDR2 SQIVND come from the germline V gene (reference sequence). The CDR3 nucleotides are TGTGCCAGTAGTAGGACAGGGGACTATGGCTACACCTTC. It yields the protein CASSRTGDYGYTF.

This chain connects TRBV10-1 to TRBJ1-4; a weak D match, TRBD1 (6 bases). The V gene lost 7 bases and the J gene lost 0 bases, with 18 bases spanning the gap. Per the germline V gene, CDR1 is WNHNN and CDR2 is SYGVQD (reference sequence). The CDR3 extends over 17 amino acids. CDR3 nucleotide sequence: TGCGCCAGCACCTGGACAGTGAAAGGGGCAACTAATGAAAAACTGTTTTTT. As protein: CASTWTVKGATNEKLFF.

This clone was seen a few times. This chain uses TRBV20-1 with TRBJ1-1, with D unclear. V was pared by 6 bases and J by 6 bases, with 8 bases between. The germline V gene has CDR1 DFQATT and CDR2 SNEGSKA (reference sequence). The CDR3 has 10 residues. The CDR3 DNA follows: TGCAGTGCCCCGGTGGCTGAAGCTTTCTTT. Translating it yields CSAPVAEAFF.

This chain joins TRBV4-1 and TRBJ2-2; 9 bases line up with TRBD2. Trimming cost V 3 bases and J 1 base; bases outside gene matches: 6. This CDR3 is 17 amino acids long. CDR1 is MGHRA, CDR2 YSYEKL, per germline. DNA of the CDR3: TGCGCCAGCAGCCATTTTAGCGGGGGACTGAACACCGGGGAGCTGTTTTTT. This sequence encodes CASSHFSGGLNTGELFF.

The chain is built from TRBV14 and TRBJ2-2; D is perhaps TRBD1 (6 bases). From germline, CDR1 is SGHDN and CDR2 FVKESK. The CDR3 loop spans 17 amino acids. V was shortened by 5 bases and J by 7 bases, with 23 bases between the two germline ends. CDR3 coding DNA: TGTGCCAGCAGCACGAGACCCCACAGGGCGGTCAACGGGGAGCTGTTTTTT. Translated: CASSTRPHRAVNGELFF.

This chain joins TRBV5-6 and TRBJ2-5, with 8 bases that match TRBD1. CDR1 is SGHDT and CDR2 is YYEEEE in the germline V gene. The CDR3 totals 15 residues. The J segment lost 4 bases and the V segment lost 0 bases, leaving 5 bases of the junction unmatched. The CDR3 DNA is TGTGCCAGCAGCTTGGGAGCAGGGGGCGGAGAGACCCAGTACTTC. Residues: CASSLGAGGGETQYF.